This T cell receptor beta chain was captured in a study of shared clonotypes between healthy human individuals. Study summary: Each donor's CD4 naive and CD4 memory cells filled three plates apiece, CD8 naive two, and CD8 memory one.

This table comes from immunoSEQ multiplex PCR, and its TCRdb copy is limited to in-frame clones, with some not included. Among 650,000 to 800,000 clones listed, over 60% were seen once. For this clone: Its target is unknown.

CDR3 length: 19 amino acids. Study-wide points: It was anticipated that sequencing depth would influence how many clonotypes donors shared.

The chain combines TRBV1 with TRBJ1-2; the tabulated D call, TRBD1, remains unverified against the DNA. TRBV1 is noted as a pseudogene. The sequence was collected from a young woman in good health. The sample comprised memory CD4+ T cells sorted from blood. Subset of the sample: CD45RA-negative fraction. CDR3 amino acids: CTSSQDRCERDRENYGYTF. CDR3 DNA sequence: TGCACCAGCAGCCAAGATAGGTGTGAAAGGGACAGGGAGAACTATGGCTACACCTTC.